Sequencing of this T cell receptor (beta chain) was carried out in a study of neoadjuvant anti-PD-1 for oral cavity cancer (dated by TCRdb to the early 2020s). Looking at the study overall: Before undergoing curative-intent surgical resection, most patients got three to four biweekly nivolumab doses at 3 mg/kg. For patients who did not progress, a fourth nivolumab dose was given around day 43, followed by definitive surgical resection on days 50-56. Patients with complete response, partial response or stable disease by RECIST 1.1 were defined as responders, whereas patients with progression were defined as non-responders. The parent correlative cohort included approximately twelve patients, with an approximately 32% response rate. Study-level results and caveats: The TCR analyses had only a few patients in each response group, and the authors called for validation in larger cohorts. After neoadjuvant nivolumab, T cell clonality (Gini index) in PBMCs was significantly higher in non-responders than in responders. Higher pretreatment blood TCRbeta clonality and lower post-treatment tumor TCRbeta clonality were correlated with higher pretreatment blood Treg/Th17 ratios.

For deep sequencing of PBMC libraries, mostly approximately 460 ng of input genomic DNA was used, and six replicates were run per sample. Following the manufacturer's instructions, the team built TCRbeta libraries using the immunoSEQ hsTCRbeta kit. Sequencing of the completed libraries took place using an Illumina NovaSeq 6000 S4 flow cell after they had been pooled to 2.5 to 3.5 nM. From the authors' description of their analysis: Raw data preprocessing and quality control were performed with the immunoSEQ Analyzer. The analysis was limited to productive rearrangements, and each clonotype was defined by a unique CDR3 amino acid sequence. Repertoire clonality was estimated as the Gini-Simpson index, computed with the R package tcR. Student's t test was used to compare Gini indices, and Pearson correlation was used to assess associations with tumor size change. The clones in this table, taken by TCRdb from immuneACCESS, are in-frame only. Not every clone is retained; where verified, under half of the shortfall comes from an unresolved V gene, and the cause of the rest is unknown. That table gives V, J and clone size, and the DNA gave D and trimming. Here the sample has about 14,000 clones; about 71% occur a single time. Of the sample, under 3% falls within the top ten clones.

The time point label for this specimen denotes: after neoadjuvant nivolumab, at surgical resection. Patients had been newly diagnosed with stage II-IVA oral cavity squamous cell carcinoma, and no prior systemic or radiation treatment had been given to the patients. The cohort was made up of patients with locally advanced, HPV-negative oral cavity squamous cell carcinoma. Peripheral blood mononuclear cells were analyzed directly, without maintenance or expansion in culture. Samples came from a longitudinal correlative study of a single-arm phase II trial of neoadjuvant nivolumab in oral cavity squamous cell carcinoma. Subject-matched pre- and post-treatment PBMCs and tumors from three responders and three non-responders underwent genomic DNA-based TCRbeta sequencing. Peripheral blood mononuclear cells were drawn once before nivolumab treatment and a second time after treatment, when surgery took place. The Maxwell RSC DNA from Cells kit was used to extract genomic DNA from PBMCs.

In regard to this clone: No antigen is known for it. Nothing much larger sits one base from this clone, and base qualities are not available.

The origin of this receptor is a person between 35 and 79 years old with oral cavity squamous cell carcinoma. The source material was PBMCs, sampled after nivolumab (anti-PD-1) treatment.

The CDR3 protein sequence reads: CASSLSSGSSVEQYF. The DNA sequence is as follows: TGTGCCAGCAGCCTGTCTAGCGGGAGTTCAGTAGAGCAGTACTTC. This chain is built from TRBV7-2 and TRBJ2-7; TRBD2 agrees with 10 junctional bases. Germline trimming amounts to 5 bases on V and 7 bases on J, with 11 as the count of junction bases outside the gene matches. From the cysteine through the phenylalanine, the CDR3 covers 15 amino acids. The DNA shown is the 45-base CDR3, in frame from base 1. As encoded in the germline V gene, CDR1 is SGHTA while CDR2 is FQGNSA.